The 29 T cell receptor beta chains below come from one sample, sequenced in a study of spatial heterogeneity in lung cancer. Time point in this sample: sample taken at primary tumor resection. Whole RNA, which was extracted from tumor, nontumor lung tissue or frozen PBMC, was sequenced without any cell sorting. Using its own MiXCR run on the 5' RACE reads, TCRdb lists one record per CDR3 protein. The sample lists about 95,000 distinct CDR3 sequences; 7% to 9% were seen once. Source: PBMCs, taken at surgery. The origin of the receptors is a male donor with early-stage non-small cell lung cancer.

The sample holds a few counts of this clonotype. The CDR3 loop reads CASSFGGLDGQETQYF. CDR3 nucleotides: TGTGCCAGCAGCTTCGGCGGACTAGACGGCCAAGAGACCCAGTACTTC. This chain connects TRBV5-4 to TRBJ2-5; 7 nucleotides align to TRBD2. The CDR3 consists of 16 residues. From germline, CDR1 is SGHNT and CDR2 YYREEE (reference sequence). V trimming: 2 bases; J trimming: 1 base; junction bases outside the gene matches: 8.

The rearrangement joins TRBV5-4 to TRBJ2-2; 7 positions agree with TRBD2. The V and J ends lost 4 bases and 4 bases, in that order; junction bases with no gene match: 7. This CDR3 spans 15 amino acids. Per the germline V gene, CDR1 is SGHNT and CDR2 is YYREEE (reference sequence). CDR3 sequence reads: CASSMPGGPTGELFF. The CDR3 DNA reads TGTGCCAGCAGCATGCCGGGAGGTCCCACCGGGGAGCTGTTTTTT.

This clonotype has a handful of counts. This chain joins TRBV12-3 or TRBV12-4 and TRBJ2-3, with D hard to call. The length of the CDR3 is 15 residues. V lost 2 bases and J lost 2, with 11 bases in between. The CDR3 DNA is TGTGCCAGCAGTTTATTTGGCGGCACCACAGATACGCAGTATTTT. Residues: CASSLFGGTTDTQYF.

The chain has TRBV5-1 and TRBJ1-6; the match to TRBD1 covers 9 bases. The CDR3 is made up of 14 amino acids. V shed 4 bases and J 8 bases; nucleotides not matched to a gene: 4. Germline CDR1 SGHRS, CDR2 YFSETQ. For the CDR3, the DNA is TGCGCCAGCAGCCTGACAGGGGGGGATTCACCCCTCCACTTT. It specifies CASSLTGGDSPLHF.

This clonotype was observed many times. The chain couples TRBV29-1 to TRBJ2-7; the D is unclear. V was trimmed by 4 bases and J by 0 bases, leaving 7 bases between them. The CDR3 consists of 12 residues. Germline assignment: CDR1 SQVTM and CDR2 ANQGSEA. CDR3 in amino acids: CSVAGSSYEQYF. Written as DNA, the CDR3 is TGCAGCGTTGCGGGCAGCTCCTACGAGCAGTACTTC.

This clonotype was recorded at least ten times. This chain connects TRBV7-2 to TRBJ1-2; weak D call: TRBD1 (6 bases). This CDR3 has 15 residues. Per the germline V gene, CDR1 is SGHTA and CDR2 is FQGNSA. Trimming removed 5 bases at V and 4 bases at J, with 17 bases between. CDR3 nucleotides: TGTGCCAGCAGCCCCCCGAGAGGGGGATCCTATGGCTACACCTTC. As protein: CASSPPRGGSYGYTF.

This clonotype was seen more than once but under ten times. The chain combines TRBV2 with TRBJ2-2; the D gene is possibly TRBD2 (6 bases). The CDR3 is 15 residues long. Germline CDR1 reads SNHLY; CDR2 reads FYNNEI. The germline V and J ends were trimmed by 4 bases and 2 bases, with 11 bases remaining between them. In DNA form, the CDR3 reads TGTGCCAGCAGTGGGGTAGCGGCCAACACCGGGGAGCTGTTTTTT. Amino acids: CASSGVAANTGELFF.

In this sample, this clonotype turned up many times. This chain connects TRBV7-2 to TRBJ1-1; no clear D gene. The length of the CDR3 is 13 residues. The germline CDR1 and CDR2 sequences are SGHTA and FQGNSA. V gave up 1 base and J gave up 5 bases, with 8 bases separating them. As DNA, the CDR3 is TGTGCCAGCAGCTTAGGTCGGCAAACTGAAGCTTTCTTT. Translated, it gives CASSLGRQTEAFF.

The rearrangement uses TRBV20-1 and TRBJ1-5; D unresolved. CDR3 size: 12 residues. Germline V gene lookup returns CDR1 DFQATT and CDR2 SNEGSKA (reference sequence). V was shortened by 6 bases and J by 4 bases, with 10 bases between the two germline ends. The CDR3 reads CSANHPNQPQHF. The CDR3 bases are TGCAGTGCAAACCACCCTAATCAGCCCCAGCATTTT.

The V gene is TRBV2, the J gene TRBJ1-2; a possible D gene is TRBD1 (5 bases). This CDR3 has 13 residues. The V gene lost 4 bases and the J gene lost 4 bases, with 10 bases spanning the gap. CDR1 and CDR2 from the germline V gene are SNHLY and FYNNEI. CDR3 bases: TGTGCCAGCAGTGCCGGGACCACCTATGGCTACACCTTC. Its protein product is CASSAGTTYGYTF. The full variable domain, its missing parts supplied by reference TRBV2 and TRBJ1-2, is EPEVTQTPSHQVTQMGQEVILRCVPISNHLYFYWYRQILGQKVEFLVSFYNNEISEKSEIFDDQFSVERPDGSNFTLKIRSTKLEDSAMYFCASSAGTTYGYTFGSGTRLTVV.

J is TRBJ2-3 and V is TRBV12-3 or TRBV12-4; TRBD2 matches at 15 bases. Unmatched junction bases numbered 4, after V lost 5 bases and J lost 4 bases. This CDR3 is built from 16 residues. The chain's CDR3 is CASSLRTSGGADTQYF. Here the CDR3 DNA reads TGTGCCAGCAGTCTTCGGACTAGCGGGGGGGCAGATACGCAGTATTTT.

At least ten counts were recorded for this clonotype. The CDR3 reads CASSVEEPSNTGELFF. CDR3 nucleotides: TGTGCCAGCAGTGTCGAAGAGCCTTCGAACACCGGGGAGCTGTTTTTT. This chain connects TRBV2 to TRBJ2-2; the D is unclear. Per germline, CDR1 SNHLY and CDR2 FYNNEI. This CDR3 is 16 amino acids long. V lost 4 bases and J 0 bases, leaving 12 bases between the germline ends.

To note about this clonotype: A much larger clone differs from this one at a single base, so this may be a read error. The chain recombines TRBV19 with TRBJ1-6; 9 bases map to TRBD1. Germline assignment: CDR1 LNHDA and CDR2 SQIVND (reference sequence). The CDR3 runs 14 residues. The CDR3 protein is CASSVTGGGSPHHF. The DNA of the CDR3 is TGTGCCAGTAGTGTCACAGGGGGCGGATCACCCCACCACTTT.

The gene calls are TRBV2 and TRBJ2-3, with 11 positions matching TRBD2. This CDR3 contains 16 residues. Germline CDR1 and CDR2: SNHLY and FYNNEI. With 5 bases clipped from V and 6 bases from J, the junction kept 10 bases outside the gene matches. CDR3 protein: CASSPLAGGYMDTQYF. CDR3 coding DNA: TGTGCCAGCAGTCCTCTAGCGGGGGGTTACATGGATACGCAGTATTTT.

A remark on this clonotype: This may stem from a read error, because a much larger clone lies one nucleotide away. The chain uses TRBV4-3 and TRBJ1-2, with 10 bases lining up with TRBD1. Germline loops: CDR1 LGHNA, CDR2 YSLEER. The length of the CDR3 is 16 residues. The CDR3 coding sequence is TGCGCCGGCAGCCACACCGGGACAGGGGCCGACTATGGCTACACCTTC. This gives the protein CAGSHTGTGADYGYTF.

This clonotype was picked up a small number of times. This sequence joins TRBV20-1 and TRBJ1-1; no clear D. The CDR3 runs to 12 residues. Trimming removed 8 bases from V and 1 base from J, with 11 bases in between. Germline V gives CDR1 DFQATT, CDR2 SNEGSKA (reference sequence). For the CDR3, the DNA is TGCAGTTACGGCGGGAAGAACACTGAAGCTTTCTTT. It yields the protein CSYGGKNTEAFF.

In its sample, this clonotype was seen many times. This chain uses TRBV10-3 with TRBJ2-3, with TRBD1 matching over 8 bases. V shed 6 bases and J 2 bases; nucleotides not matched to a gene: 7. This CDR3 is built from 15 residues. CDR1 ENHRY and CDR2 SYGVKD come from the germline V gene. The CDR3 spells CAIRGTGLLTDTQYF. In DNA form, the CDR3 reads TGTGCCATCAGAGGGACAGGCCTACTCACAGATACGCAGTATTTT.

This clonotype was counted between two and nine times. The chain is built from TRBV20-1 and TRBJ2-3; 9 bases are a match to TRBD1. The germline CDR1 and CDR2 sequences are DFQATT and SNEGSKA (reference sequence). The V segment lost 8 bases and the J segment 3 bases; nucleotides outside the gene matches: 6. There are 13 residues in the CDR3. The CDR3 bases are TGCAGTAGGCCGACAGGGGGAACAGATACGCAGTATTTT. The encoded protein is CSRPTGGTDTQYF.

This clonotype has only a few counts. The DNA of the CDR3 is TGTGCCAGCAGTGAGATGCGCTTGGGACAGGGGACCGGGGAGCTGTTTTTT. It translates to CASSEMRLGQGTGELFF. The rearrangement uses TRBV2 and TRBJ2-2; the match to TRBD1 covers 10 bases. After removal of 3 bases from V and 5 bases from J, the junction contained 9 bases not matched to a gene. This CDR3 comprises 17 residues. Per the germline V gene, CDR1 is SNHLY and CDR2 is FYNNEI.

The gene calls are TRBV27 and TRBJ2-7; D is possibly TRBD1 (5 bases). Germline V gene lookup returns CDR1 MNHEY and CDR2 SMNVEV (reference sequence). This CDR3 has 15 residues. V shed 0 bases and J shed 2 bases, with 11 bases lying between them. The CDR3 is CASSLSGTGTYEQYF. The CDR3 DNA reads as TGTGCCAGCAGTTTATCGGGAACAGGAACCTACGAGCAGTACTTC.

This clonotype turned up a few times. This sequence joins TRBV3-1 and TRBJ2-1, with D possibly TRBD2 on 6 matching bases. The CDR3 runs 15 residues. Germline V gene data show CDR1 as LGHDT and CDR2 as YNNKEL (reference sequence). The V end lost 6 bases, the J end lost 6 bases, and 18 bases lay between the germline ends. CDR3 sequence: CASSSGVDTRNEQFF. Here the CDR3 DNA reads TGTGCCAGCAGTTCGGGGGTAGACACGCGCAATGAGCAGTTCTTC.

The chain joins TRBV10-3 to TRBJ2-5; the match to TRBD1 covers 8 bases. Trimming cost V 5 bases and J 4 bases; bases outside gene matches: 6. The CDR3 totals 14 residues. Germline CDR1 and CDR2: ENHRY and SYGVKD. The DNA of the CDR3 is TGTGCCATCAGTTACCAGGGGGCCCCAGAGACCCAGTACTTC. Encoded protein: CAISYQGAPETQYF.

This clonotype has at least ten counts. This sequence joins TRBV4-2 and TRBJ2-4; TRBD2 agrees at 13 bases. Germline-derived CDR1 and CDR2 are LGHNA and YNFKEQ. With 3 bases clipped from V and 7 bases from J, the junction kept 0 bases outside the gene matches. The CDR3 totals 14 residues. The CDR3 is CASSQTSGGNIQYF. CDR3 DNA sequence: TGTGCCAGCAGCCAGACTAGCGGGGGGAACATTCAGTACTTC.

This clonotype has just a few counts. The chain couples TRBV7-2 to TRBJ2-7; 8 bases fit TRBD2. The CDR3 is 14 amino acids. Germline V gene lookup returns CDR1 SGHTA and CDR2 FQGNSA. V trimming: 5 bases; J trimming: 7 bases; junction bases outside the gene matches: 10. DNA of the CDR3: TGTGCCAGCAGCCTGAGACTAGCGTCCAGGGAGCAGTACTTC. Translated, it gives CASSLRLASREQYF. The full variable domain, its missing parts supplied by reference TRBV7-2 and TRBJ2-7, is GAGVSQSPSNKVTEKGKDVELRCDPISGHTALYWYRQSLGQGLEFLIYFQGNSAPDKSGLPSDRFSAERTGGSVSTLTIQRTQQEDSAVYLCASSLRLASREQYFGPGTRLTVT.

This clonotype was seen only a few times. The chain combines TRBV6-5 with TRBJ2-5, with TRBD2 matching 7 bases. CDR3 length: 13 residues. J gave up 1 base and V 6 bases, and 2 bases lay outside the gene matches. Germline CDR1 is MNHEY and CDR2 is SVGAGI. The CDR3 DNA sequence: TGTGCCAGCAGGCGGACTAGCCAAGAGACCCAGTACTTC. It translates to CASRRTSQETQYF.

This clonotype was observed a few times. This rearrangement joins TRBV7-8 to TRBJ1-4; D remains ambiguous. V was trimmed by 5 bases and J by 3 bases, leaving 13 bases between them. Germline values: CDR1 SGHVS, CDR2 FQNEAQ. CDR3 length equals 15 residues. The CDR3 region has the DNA TGTGCCAGCAGCGCCCAACTGGCGTCTAATGAAAAACTGTTTTTT. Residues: CASSAQLASNEKLFF.

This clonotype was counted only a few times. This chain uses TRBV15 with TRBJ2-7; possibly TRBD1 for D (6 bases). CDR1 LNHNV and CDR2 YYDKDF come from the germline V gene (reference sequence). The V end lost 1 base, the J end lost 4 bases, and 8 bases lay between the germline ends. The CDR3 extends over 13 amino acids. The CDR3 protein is CATSRAQGYEQYF. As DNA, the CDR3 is TGTGCCACCAGCAGAGCACAGGGTTACGAGCAGTACTTC.

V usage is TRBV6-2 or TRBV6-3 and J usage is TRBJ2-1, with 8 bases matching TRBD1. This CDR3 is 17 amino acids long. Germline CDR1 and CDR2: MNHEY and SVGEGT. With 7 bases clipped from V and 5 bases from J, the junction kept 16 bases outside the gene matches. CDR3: CASNDFRDRGRNNEQFF. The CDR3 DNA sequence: TGTGCCAGCAACGACTTTAGAGACAGGGGCAGGAACAATGAGCAGTTCTTC.

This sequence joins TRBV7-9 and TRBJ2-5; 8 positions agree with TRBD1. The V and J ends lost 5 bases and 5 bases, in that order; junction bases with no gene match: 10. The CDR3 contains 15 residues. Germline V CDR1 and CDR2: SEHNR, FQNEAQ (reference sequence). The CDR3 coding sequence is TGTGCCAGCAGCCCAGGGGGCTATGATTTGGAGACCCAGTACTTC. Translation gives CASSPGGYDLETQYF.